The 20 T cell receptor beta chains in this list originate from one sample, sequenced in a study of CD8 T cells in Susac syndrome. Reverse transcription of about 0.45 to 1 ug RNA was carried out with random hexamers. TCRdb called the immunoSEQ multiplex PCR reads again in MiXCR, with one record for every CDR3 protein. The table shows about 69,000 distinct CDR3 sequences, with approximately 95% occurring only once. Sequenced sample: CD8+ T cells from PBMCs. The source of these receptors is a human donor in good health.

The chain employs TRBV11-2 and TRBJ2-3; 14 bases match TRBD2. The CDR3 spans 16 residues. Per germline, CDR1 SGHAT and CDR2 FQNNGV. V gave up 5 bases and J gave up 6 bases; unmatched junction bases: 7. The CDR3 DNA reads TGTGCCAGCAGCGCAGGACTAGCGGGGGGCCTCGATACGCAGTATTTT. Translating gives CASSAGLAGGLDTQYF.

The chain joins TRBV7-6 to TRBJ2-1; TRBD1 is a possible D gene (6 bases). Germline CDR1 is SGHVS and CDR2 is FNYEAQ. The V gene lost 5 bases and the J gene lost 5 bases, with 28 bases spanning the gap. The CDR3 is made up of 19 amino acids. CDR3: CASSPRSDDVRGKDNEQFF. In nucleotides, the CDR3 is TGTGCCAGCAGCCCACGCTCCGATGATGTGAGGGGGAAGGACAATGAGCAGTTCTTC.

V gene TRBV28 combines with J gene TRBJ1-5, with TRBD1 as a possible D gene (6 bases). Trimming shortened V by 5 bases and J by 3 bases, and 8 bases separated the two germline ends. The V gene's germline CDR1 is MDHEN and CDR2 SYDVKM. This CDR3 has 13 residues. DNA for the CDR3: TGTGCCAGCAGTCAGGGGTTCAATCAGCCCCAGCATTTT. This sequence encodes CASSQGFNQPQHF.

This chain uses TRBV28 with TRBJ2-1; the match to TRBD1 covers 8 bases. This CDR3 comprises 21 residues. V lost 2 bases to trimming and J lost 0 bases; unmatched junction nucleotides: 18. CDR1 is MDHEN, CDR2 SYDVKM, per germline. CDR3 protein: CASSLGYIETYRGASYNEQFF. The DNA of the CDR3 is TGTGCCAGCAGTTTAGGGTACATAGAGACTTACAGGGGGGCCTCCTACAATGAGCAGTTCTTC.

The chain carries TRBV20-1 and TRBJ2-3; TRBD2 matches 16 bases. Trimming cost V 1 base and J 6 bases; bases outside gene matches: 13. The CDR3 sequence is 19 residues long. Germline loops: CDR1 DFQATT, CDR2 SNEGSKA (reference sequence). DNA for the CDR3: TGCAGTGCTAGAGTCGGTCCCGGGACTAGCGGGGGGGCCCGTGATACGCAGTATTTT. This gives the protein CSARVGPGTSGGARDTQYF.

The rearrangement joins TRBV19 to TRBJ1-1; D not certain. V lost 3 bases, J lost 4 bases, and 9 bases lay in between. The CDR3 is made up of 13 amino acids. CDR1 and CDR2 from the germline V gene are LNHDA and SQIVND (reference sequence). CDR3 region: CASSMGTRTEAFF. The CDR3 DNA is TGTGCCAGTAGTATGGGCACACGCACTGAAGCTTTCTTT.

The chain employs TRBV12-3 or TRBV12-4 and TRBJ2-7; D possibly corresponds to TRBD1 (6 bases). The CDR3 has 17 residues. V was clipped by 3 bases and J by 2 bases, with 20 bases between them. This CDR3 reads CASSLGHAKGFPYEQYV. In DNA form, the CDR3 reads TGTGCCAGCAGTTTGGGACATGCTAAAGGTTTCCCCTACGAGCAGTACGTC.

The chain carries TRBV6-5 and TRBJ1-2; 10 bases are shared with TRBD1. The CDR3 has 14 amino acids. CDR1 MNHEY and CDR2 SVGAGI come from the germline V gene. Trimming cost V 0 bases and J 7 bases; bases outside gene matches: 2. The CDR3 spells CASSYSGTGAGYTF. CDR3 nucleotides: TGTGCCAGCAGTTACTCGGGGACAGGGGCTGGCTACACCTTC.

The genes are TRBV5-4 and TRBJ2-2; 8 bases agree with TRBD1. The CDR3 loop spans 16 amino acids. CDR1 and CDR2 (germline): SGHNT, YYREEE (reference sequence). J gave up 5 bases and V 3 bases, and 9 bases lay outside the gene matches. The CDR3 region has the DNA TGTGCCAGCAGCTCACCGACAGGGGATAGGACCGGGGAGCTGTTTTTT. Protein product: CASSSPTGDRTGELFF.

The V call is TRBV4-1, the J call TRBJ2-5, with TRBD1 matching over 8 bases. The CDR3 consists of 14 residues. The V gene end was trimmed by 3 bases and the J gene end by 5 bases; junction bases not matched to a gene: 5. CDR1 and CDR2 from the germline V gene are MGHRA and YSYEKL. DNA of the CDR3: TGCGCCAGCAGCCATAGGGGACAGGACGAGACCCAGTACTTC. This encodes CASSHRGQDETQYF.

The rearrangement uses TRBV20-1 and TRBJ2-2; 7 bases match TRBD1. Per germline, CDR1 DFQATT and CDR2 SNEGSKA (reference sequence). This CDR3 region has 13 residues. The V and J ends lost 3 bases and 9 bases, in that order; junction bases with no gene match: 7. The CDR3 DNA follows: TGCAGTGCTAGGGAGACAGGGTTCAGGGAGCTGTTTTTT. Amino acids: CSARETGFRELFF.

This chain joins TRBV5-1 and TRBJ2-2; D is possibly TRBD2 (6 bases). The CDR3 runs to 16 residues. V was pared by 0 bases and J by 4 bases, with 13 bases between. Germline V lookup: CDR1 SGHRS, CDR2 YFSETQ. The chain's CDR3 is CASSLEEPGGTGELFF. In DNA form, the CDR3 reads TGCGCCAGCAGCTTGGAAGAACCCGGGGGCACCGGGGAGCTGTTTTTT.

The chain couples TRBV13 to TRBJ2-7; weak D call: TRBD1 (5 bases). Germline V CDR1 and CDR2: PRHDT, FYEKMQ (reference sequence). Trimming removed 5 bases at V and 4 bases at J, with 12 bases between. The CDR3 has 13 residues. CDR3 residues: CASSKGDRYEQYF. The CDR3 DNA reads TGTGCCAGCAGCAAAGGGGATAGATACGAGCAGTACTTC.

V is TRBV28 and J is TRBJ2-7; unclear D gene. V lost 6 bases, J lost 6 bases, and 15 bases lay in between. Germline V gene sequence: CDR1 MDHEN, CDR2 SYDVKM. The CDR3 totals 13 residues. The CDR3: CASSYGRLGEQYV. In DNA form, the CDR3 reads TGTGCCAGCAGCTACGGACGGCTTGGCGAGCAGTACGTC.

In DNA, the CDR3 is TGTGCCAGCAGCCGACGGGAGCTTAGCGGGGAGCTGTTTTTT. Translated, it gives CASSRRELSGELFF. The V call is TRBV14, the J call TRBJ2-2; tentative D call: TRBD2 (6 bases). Germline loops: CDR1 SGHDN, CDR2 FVKESK. The CDR3 contains 14 residues. Trimming took off 4 bases at V and 7 bases at J, with 13 bases between the two ends.

The chain recombines TRBV7-9 with TRBJ2-3; 8 bases agree with TRBD2. Germline V CDR1 and CDR2: SEHNR, FQNEAQ (reference sequence). The CDR3 spans 18 residues. V was pared by 5 bases and J by 3 bases, with 16 bases of the junction left unmatched. The CDR3 loop is CASSPRFPGRGETDTQYF. CDR3 DNA: TGTGCCAGCAGCCCCCGCTTCCCAGGGCGGGGGGAGACAGATACGCAGTATTTT.

In DNA, the CDR3 is TGTGCCAGTAGTATGGGAAGGGCGGATGAGCAGTTCTTC. Residues: CASSMGRADEQFF. This chain joins TRBV19 and TRBJ2-1; unclear D gene. Germline CDR1 is LNHDA and CDR2 is SQIVND (reference sequence). V lost 3 bases and J lost 8, with 11 bases in between. The CDR3 sequence is 13 residues long.

In the case of this clonotype: A read error may account for a junction end that differs from germline. This rearrangement joins TRBV7-7 to TRBJ2-5; D may be TRBD2 (5 bases). Germline V gene sequence: CDR1 SSHAT, CDR2 FNYEAQ (reference sequence). The CDR3 runs to 15 residues. This chain's CDR3 is CASSLDPGLGETQYF. CDR3 DNA sequence: TGTGCTAGCAGCTTAGATCCGGGGTTGGGAGAGACCCAGTACTTC.

V usage is TRBV27 and J usage is TRBJ2-3; 7 bases agree with TRBD1. Losses at the gene ends were 5 bases for V and 4 bases for J; bases not matched to a gene: 12. The CDR3 runs to 16 residues. Germline V gene lookup returns CDR1 MNHEY and CDR2 SMNVEV (reference sequence). In nucleotides, the CDR3 is TGTGCCAGCAGTACCCGACAGGGTAGAAGGGCAGATACGCAGTATTTT. Translation: CASSTRQGRRADTQYF.

V and J are TRBV27 and TRBJ1-3; D unresolved. This CDR3 is built from 13 residues. Germline values: CDR1 MNHEY, CDR2 SMNVEV (reference sequence). V lost 5 bases and J 4 bases, leaving 9 bases between the germline ends. CDR3 bases: TGTGCCAGCAGTCCTAGGACGGGAAACACCATATATTTT. Translating it yields CASSPRTGNTIYF.